The 17 T cell receptor beta chains listed next were all sequenced from one sample in a study of blood T cells in healthy people across ages. Combining a sample-barcoded 5' primer with a J-beta primer mix, a second PCR ran for about 7 to 11 cycles. TCRdb ran MiXCR on the 5' RACE reads and lists one entry per CDR3 protein. The table lists about 800,000 distinct CDR3 sequences, 20% to 25% of them singletons. This sample was also put to use in a study of T cells of mothers and their children.

Sequencing was performed on blood. These receptors came from a boy aged 10-17 years in good health.

V usage is TRBV20-1 and J usage is TRBJ1-2; 8 bases match TRBD1. The V gene end was trimmed by 1 base and the J gene end by 3 bases; junction bases not matched to a gene: 4. The CDR3 extends over 14 amino acids. The germline V gene encodes CDR1 DFQATT and CDR2 SNEGSKA (reference sequence). The CDR3, as DNA: TGCAGTGCTAGAGCTGGGACAGGCTACTATGGCTACACCTTC. Its protein is CSARAGTGYYGYTF.

This clonotype was detected ten times or more. The rearrangement uses TRBV4-1 and TRBJ2-5; D gene unclear. The CDR3 totals 13 residues. Trimming pared 3 bases from V and 5 bases from J, leaving 10 bases between. CDR1 and CDR2 (germline): MGHRA, YSYEKL. Written as DNA, the CDR3 is TGCGCCAGCAGCCAGGCGAGGCTGGAGACCCAGTACTTC. Encoded protein: CASSQARLETQYF.

The chain recombines TRBV15 with TRBJ2-1; no clear D. V gave up 0 bases and J gave up 5 bases, with 8 bases separating them. This CDR3 spans 14 amino acids. In germline, CDR1 is LNHNV, CDR2 YYDKDF (reference sequence). The CDR3 sequence is CATSRDPGNNEQFF. DNA for the CDR3: TGTGCCACCAGCAGAGATCCCGGCAACAATGAGCAGTTCTTC.

This clonotype has only a few counts. In DNA form, the CDR3 reads TGTGCCAGCAGTGTAGGTGACAAAACTGAGCAGTACTTC. This codes for CASSVGDKTEQYF. The chain uses TRBV6-1 and TRBJ2-7; D not certain. Trimming pared 4 bases from V and 7 bases from J, leaving 14 bases between. The CDR3 has 13 amino acids. In germline, CDR1 is MNHNS, CDR2 SASEGT.

This chain links TRBV4-3 with TRBJ1-1; TRBD1 matches 7 bases. Losses at the gene ends were 1 base for V and 2 bases for J; bases not matched to a gene: 4. CDR3 length equals 15 residues. CDR1 is LGHNA, CDR2 YSLEER, per germline. The CDR3 DNA sequence: TGCGCCAGCAGCCAAGGGAACAGGGGAAACACTGAAGCTTTCTTT. Translation: CASSQGNRGNTEAFF.

The J gene is TRBJ2-2, the V gene TRBV20-1; D gene ambiguous. Trimming left V 6 bases short and J 3 bases short, with 14 bases between. The CDR3 runs 14 residues. Germline V gene data show CDR1 as DFQATT and CDR2 as SNEGSKA (reference sequence). Here the CDR3 reads CSAPRALYTGELFF. Here the CDR3 DNA reads TGCAGTGCCCCAAGGGCCCTATACACCGGGGAGCTGTTTTTT.

This clonotype has ten or more counts. This chain uses TRBV7-9 with TRBJ1-2; possible D gene TRBD1, 5 bases. Germline V lookup: CDR1 SEHNR, CDR2 FQNEAQ (reference sequence). V shed 2 bases and J shed 8 bases, with 15 bases lying between them. The CDR3 length is 14 residues. The CDR3 nucleotides are TGTGCCAGCAGCTTACATCAGGGAAGGGAAGGCTACACCTTC. Amino acids: CASSLHQGREGYTF.

The J gene is TRBJ2-7, the V gene TRBV2; no clear D gene. From germline, CDR1 is SNHLY and CDR2 FYNNEI. With 7 bases removed from V and 4 bases from J, the gap between germline ends came to 5 bases. CDR3 size: 10 residues. DNA of the CDR3: TGTGCCAGCACAGGTTACGAGCAGTACTTC. This encodes CASTGYEQYF.

This clonotype was seen only a few times. J is TRBJ2-2 and V is TRBV7-2; TRBD1 might be the D (5 bases). Germline V gene sequence: CDR1 SGHTA, CDR2 FQGNSA. There are 14 residues in the CDR3. V gave up 2 bases and J gave up 7 bases, with 11 bases separating them. The CDR3 DNA follows: TGTGCCAGCAGCTTACTCCAGGGCGGCGGGGAGCTGTTTTTT. It translates to CASSLLQGGGELFF.

The CDR3 region is CASSSPGADEQFF. The CDR3 DNA sequence: TGTGCCAGCAGTAGCCCAGGGGCGGATGAGCAGTTCTTC. This chain joins TRBV12-3 or TRBV12-4 and TRBJ2-1, with a weak D call TRBD1 (6 bases). The CDR3 spans 13 residues. V lost 5 bases, J lost 8 bases, and 13 bases lay in between.

The V gene is TRBV20-1, the J gene TRBJ2-1; 8 positions match TRBD1. Trimming took 6 bases from V and 3 from J; bases not matched to a gene: 4. CDR3 length equals 13 residues. Germline assignment: CDR1 DFQATT and CDR2 SNEGSKA (reference sequence). CDR3 protein: CSARDRIYNEQFF. In nucleotides, the CDR3 is TGCAGTGCCCGGGACAGGATCTACAATGAGCAGTTCTTC.

CDR3 in amino acids: CASSYSARTYNEQFF. The CDR3 bases are TGTGCCAGCAGTTACTCGGCTCGAACCTACAATGAGCAGTTCTTC. The V and J genes are TRBV6-6 and TRBJ2-1; D not resolved. V was cut by 0 bases and J by 2 bases, with 8 bases left in between. The CDR3 covers 15 residues. Germline V gives CDR1 MNHNY, CDR2 SVGAGI (reference sequence).

This clonotype was observed a few times. The CDR3 does not end in the conserved phenylalanine or tryptophan, so this is likely a read error. The rearrangement links TRBV20-1 to TRBJ2-5; unclear D gene. The CDR3 length is 14 residues. V lost 4 bases and J lost 6, with 18 bases in between. CDR1 and CDR2 from the germline V gene are DFQATT and SNEGSKA (reference sequence). The CDR3 protein is CSAIGPGDVKTQYL. The CDR3 DNA follows: TGCAGTGCTATCGGCCCGGGCGATGTGAAGACCCAGTACCTC.

The chain is built from TRBV4-1 and TRBJ1-3; possibly TRBD1 for D (6 bases). With 4 bases removed from V and 8 bases from J, the gap between germline ends came to 15 bases. The CDR3 has 14 amino acids. Germline V gene sequence: CDR1 MGHRA, CDR2 YSYEKL. The CDR3 DNA sequence: TGCGCCAGCAGCCCCCTAAAGGGGGTTGACACCATATATTTT. This translates into CASSPLKGVDTIYF.

The gene calls are TRBV25-1 and TRBJ1-1; D gene unclear. CDR1 MGHDK and CDR2 SYGVNS come from the germline V gene. V lost 1 base, J lost 1 base, and 10 bases lay in between. The CDR3 extends over 15 amino acids. In nucleotides, the CDR3 is TGTGCCAGCAGTGAATTTGGGCACGGGAACACTGAAGCTTTCTTT. It codes for CASSEFGHGNTEAFF.

This clonotype was recorded a few times. The chain employs TRBV4-1 and TRBJ2-5, with TRBD2 matching over 7 bases. The J call may be in error: the DNA end matches TRBJ2-7 better. In germline, CDR1 is MGHRA, CDR2 YSYEKL. CDR3 size: 15 residues. The CDR3 DNA is TGCGCCAGCAGCCTTCGGCTAGCGGTCTCCTACGAGCAGTACTTC. Its protein product is CASSLRLAVSYEQYF.

In its sample, this clonotype was seen a few times. The chain joins TRBV14 to TRBJ1-2; the D gene is possibly TRBD1 (5 bases). There are 13 residues in the CDR3. Deletions cut 5 bases from V and 8 bases from J, with 15 bases between. Germline V CDR1 and CDR2: SGHDN, FVKESK. The CDR3 bases are TGTGCCAGCAGCGCCCGGGGGGGATCCGGCTACACCTTC. Its translation: CASSARGGSGYTF.